Listed below are T cell receptor beta chains from one sample, sequenced in a study of early T cells in non-severe SARS-CoV-2 infection. MiXCR, applied by TCRdb to the 5' RACE reads, yields one record per CDR3 protein. Among 70,000 or so distinct CDR3 sequences listed, 10% were seen once. Sample: whole blood, taken at baseline. Receptors were obtained from an adult who was a healthcare worker with PCR-confirmed SARS-CoV-2 infection or an uninfected control (not recorded which). The CDR3 runs from the conserved cysteine through the conserved F or W. The D gene is left open where the match is weak. Expanded clones are given a class, and other clones once, few, many or no size at all.

J: TRBJ2-1
V: TRBV11-3
D: .
length: 15
size: few
DNA: TGTGCCAGCAGCCCGCGCCCCGGACTATCTGATGAGCAGTTCTTC
CDR3: CASSPRPGLSDEQFF

J: TRBJ2-3
V: TRBV5-5
D: TRBD2
length: 14
size: few
DNA: TGTGCCAGCAGTTGGGGACTAGCGAAAGATACGCAGTATTTT
CDR3: CASSWGLAKDTQYF

J: TRBJ2-3
V: TRBV7-3
D: TRBD2
length: 16
size: many
DNA: TGTGCCAGCAGCCCGATAGCGGGGGGGGCGGCAGATACGCAGTATTTT
CDR3: CASSPIAGGAADTQYF

J: TRBJ2-7
V: TRBV18
D: TRBD1
length: 13
size: once
DNA: TGTGCCAGCTCACCCCCACAGGGGTACGAGCAGTACTTC
CDR3: CASSPPQGYEQYF

J: TRBJ1-2
V: TRBV9
D: .
length: 14
size: few
DNA: TGTGCCAGCAGCGTAGCTTTACAGGCTCATGGCTACACCTTC
CDR3: CASSVALQAHGYTF

J: TRBJ2-5
V: TRBV29-1
D: TRBD1
length: 13
size: few
DNA: TGCAGCGTCCCCAGGGACAGCCAAGAGACCCAGTACTTC
CDR3: CSVPRDSQETQYF

J: TRBJ2-1
V: TRBV10-3
D: .
length: 13
size: many
DNA: TGTGCCATCAGTGTCGGTCAGTACAATGAGCAGTTCTTC
CDR3: CAISVGQYNEQFF

J: TRBJ2-5
V: TRBV11-2
D: TRBD1
length: 16
size: few
DNA: TGTGCCAGCAGCTTAGGGGACAGGGGTCCCCAAGAGACCCAGTACTTC
CDR3: CASSLGDRGPQETQYF

J: TRBJ2-7
V: TRBV3-1
D: .
length: 12
size: many
DNA: TGTGCCAGCAGCCAAGGGATGGGCGAGCAGTACTTC
CDR3: CASSQGMGEQYF

J: TRBJ2-7
V: TRBV7-9
D: .
length: 14
size: many
DNA: TGTGCCAGCAGCCCTTTGGACACGTCCTACGAGCAGTACTTC
CDR3: CASSPLDTSYEQYF

J: TRBJ2-7
V: TRBV5-4
D: .
length: 14
size: .
DNA: TGTGCCAGGACCGAAGGGGGATTCTCCTACGAGCAGTACTTC
CDR3: CARTEGGFSYEQYF

J: TRBJ1-1
V: TRBV20-1
D: .
length: 14
size: .
DNA: TGCAGTGCTAGATGGATGGGGCGCCTAGATGAAGCTTTCTTT
CDR3: CSARWMGRLDEAFF

J: TRBJ1-4
V: TRBV13
D: .
length: 19
size: few
DNA: TGTGCCAGCAGCTTCAGGCCCCAGGGTGAATGGTCAACTAATGAAAAACTGTTTTTT
CDR3: CASSFRPQGEWSTNEKLFF

J: TRBJ2-1
V: TRBV5-4
D: TRBD1
length: 14
size: .
DNA: TGTGCCAGCAGCGTGGACAGGGGCAACAATGAGCAGTTCTTC
CDR3: CASSVDRGNNEQFF

J: TRBJ2-2
V: TRBV7-3
D: .
length: 14
size: many
DNA: TGTGCCAGCAGCTTCTTCGGGAACACCGGGGAGCTGTTTTTT
CDR3: CASSFFGNTGELFF

J: TRBJ2-5
V: TRBV5-1
D: .
length: 14
size: few
DNA: TGCGCCAGCAGCTCGGGACTGAGCCAAGAGACCCAGTACTTC
CDR3: CASSSGLSQETQYF

J: TRBJ2-7
V: TRBV3-1
D: TRBD2
length: 13
size: few
DNA: TGTGCCAGCAGCCAGCGACTAGCTTGGGAGCAGTACTTC
CDR3: CASSQRLAWEQYF

J: TRBJ2-5
V: TRBV7-2
D: TRBD1
length: 15
size: .
DNA: TGTGCCAGCAGCTCTCGAATAGGGGGCTTCGAGACCCAGTACTTC
CDR3: CASSSRIGGFETQYF

J: TRBJ1-1
V: TRBV11-2
D: .
length: 14
size: few
DNA: TGTGCCAGCAGCCATATGCCGGGGAACACTGAAGCTTTCTTT
CDR3: CASSHMPGNTEAFF

J: TRBJ2-7
V: TRBV4-3
D: .
length: 15
size: few
DNA: TGCGCCAGCAGCCAAGATCCGAGGGGCCTCTACGAGCAGTACTTC
CDR3: CASSQDPRGLYEQYF

J: TRBJ2-1
V: TRBV5-1
D: TRBD1
length: 16
size: .
DNA: TGCGCCAGCAGCTTGGGCCAGGGGGCCAGTTGGAATGAGCAGTTCTTC
CDR3: CASSLGQGASWNEQFF

J: TRBJ2-2
V: TRBV12-3/TRBV12-4
D: .
length: 14
size: few
DNA: TGTGCCAGCAGTTTTTGGGGCCGCACCGGGGAGCTGTTTTTT
CDR3: CASSFWGRTGELFF

J: TRBJ2-1
V: TRBV27
D: .
length: 13
size: many
DNA: TGTGCCAGCAGTTTAGGTAGTGGTAATGAGCAGTTCTTC
CDR3: CASSLGSGNEQFF

J: TRBJ2-3
V: TRBV2
D: .
length: 14
size: few
DNA: TGTGCCAGCAGCTGGGACTCCTTCGCAGATACGCAGTATTTT
CDR3: CASSWDSFADTQYF

J: TRBJ2-5
V: TRBV6-2/TRBV6-3
D: .
length: 12
size: few
DNA: TGTGCCAGCCAGGACCGTCAAGAGACCCAGTACTTC
CDR3: CASQDRQETQYF

J: TRBJ1-1
V: TRBV10-2
D: .
length: 14
size: many
DNA: TGCGCCACCAAACAGGGAAGGATGAACACTGAAGCTTTCTTT
CDR3: CATKQGRMNTEAFF

J: TRBJ2-3
V: TRBV7-9
D: .
length: 15
size: few
DNA: TGTGCCAGCAGCCAAGCCGACAGGACCACAGATACGCAGTATTTT
CDR3: CASSQADRTTDTQYF

J: TRBJ1-2
V: TRBV5-5
D: .
length: 15
size: .
DNA: TGTGCCAGCAGCTCCTCACAGGGTTTTGTACATGGCTACACCTTC
CDR3: CASSSSQGFVHGYTF

J: TRBJ1-2
V: TRBV6-6
D: .
length: 11
size: few
DNA: TGTGCCAGCAGTGACCTGTATGGCTACACCTTC
CDR3: CASSDLYGYTF

J: TRBJ1-1
V: TRBV6-1
D: .
length: 14
size: many
DNA: TGTGCCAGCAGTGCGAGCGACTGGACAGATGAAGCTTTCTTT
CDR3: CASSASDWTDEAFF

J: TRBJ1-2
V: TRBV5-4
D: .
length: 14
size: .
DNA: TGTGCCAGCAGCTTCACAGGGTCTGGCTATGGCTACACCTTC
CDR3: CASSFTGSGYGYTF

J: TRBJ1-1
V: TRBV7-2
D: .
length: 13
size: many
DNA: TGTGCCAGCAGCTCATACCGCGACACTGAAGCTTTCTTT
CDR3: CASSSYRDTEAFF

J: TRBJ2-3
V: TRBV7-9
D: TRBD2
length: 21
size: many
DNA: TGTGCCAGCAGCTTAGCGGGTTTCGGTGTTGGCTCAGCGGGGGGGCTAAATACGCAGTATTTT
CDR3: CASSLAGFGVGSAGGLNTQYF

J: TRBJ1-4
V: TRBV6-1
D: .
length: 13
size: .
DNA: TGTGCCAGCAGTGAAGCAACTAATGAAAAACTGTTTTTT
CDR3: CASSEATNEKLFF

J: TRBJ2-2
V: TRBV20-1
D: TRBD2
length: 15
size: many
DNA: TGCAGTGCTAGCATCAGCGGGGCCCTATCCGGGGAGCTGTTTTTT
CDR3: CSASISGALSGELFF

J: TRBJ2-6
V: TRBV2
D: .
length: 18
size: few
DNA: TGTGCCAGCAGTGAACTAACCCTGAGTGGACCTGGGGCCAACGTCCTGACTTTC
CDR3: CASSELTLSGPGANVLTF

J: TRBJ2-1
V: TRBV18
D: TRBD1
length: 15
size: many
DNA: TGTGCCAGCTCTCCGCAGGGACAGGGAAACAATGAGCAGTTCTTC
CDR3: CASSPQGQGNNEQFF

J: TRBJ1-4
V: TRBV5-1
D: TRBD1
length: 16
size: many
DNA: TGCGCCAGCAGCCTGGAACCACAGGGGAGGGATGAAAAACTGTTTTTT
CDR3: CASSLEPQGRDEKLFF

J: TRBJ1-6
V: TRBV6-5
D: .
length: 13
size: many
DNA: TGTGCCAGCAGCCGCTCTTATAATTCACCCCTCCACTTT
CDR3: CASSRSYNSPLHF

J: TRBJ2-3
V: TRBV19
D: TRBD1
length: 15
size: .
DNA: TGTGCCAGTAGGGAACAGGGGGCTCGAACAGATACGCAGTATTTT
CDR3: CASREQGARTDTQYF

J: TRBJ2-3
V: TRBV18
D: .
length: 12
size: many
DNA: TGTGCCAGCTCACCCCGCACAGATACGCAGTATTTT
CDR3: CASSPRTDTQYF

J: TRBJ2-1
V: TRBV11-2
D: .
length: 13
size: few
DNA: TGTGCCAGCAGCAGACCCATGTCAGATGAGCAGTTCTTC
CDR3: CASSRPMSDEQFF

J: TRBJ2-1
V: TRBV24-1
D: .
length: 14
size: few
DNA: TGTGCCACCAGTGATGGAGGCGGGGCCGCTGAGCAGTTCTTC
CDR3: CATSDGGGAAEQFF

J: TRBJ1-2
V: TRBV7-3
D: .
length: 15
size: few
DNA: TGTGCCAGCAGCTTAACGCCGGGCCCCCAAGGTAGCTACACCTTC
CDR3: CASSLTPGPQGSYTF

J: TRBJ2-7
V: TRBV12-3/TRBV12-4
D: TRBD1
length: 15
size: .
DNA: TGTGCCAGCAAACTGACCGGGGACAGGGGGCGCGAGCAGTACTTC
CDR3: CASKLTGDRGREQYF

J: TRBJ2-3
V: TRBV7-2
D: TRBD2
length: 17
size: few
DNA: TGTGCCAGCAGCTTAGAGCGGGGGGGCGCGGGCACAGATACGCAGTATTTT
CDR3: CASSLERGGAGTDTQYF

J: TRBJ1-6
V: TRBV6-6
D: TRBD1
length: 14
size: many
DNA: TGTGCCAGCAGGGACACAGGGGCTTCTTCACCCCTCCACTTT
CDR3: CASRDTGASSPLHF

J: TRBJ1-2
V: TRBV5-1
D: .
length: 12
size: .
DNA: TGCGCCAGCAGCGTAGGGGGCTATGGCTACACCTTC
CDR3: CASSVGGYGYTF

J: TRBJ2-1
V: TRBV12-3/TRBV12-4
D: TRBD2
length: 15
size: many
DNA: TGTGCCAGCAGGGAGCGGGGGTCCCCAAACAATGAGCAGTTCTTC
CDR3: CASRERGSPNNEQFF

J: TRBJ2-5
V: TRBV7-7
D: .
length: 15
size: many
DNA: TGTGCCAGCAGCTCCCGGGACAACGCCCAAGAGACCCAGTACTTC
CDR3: CASSSRDNAQETQYF

J: TRBJ2-5
V: TRBV6-1
D: .
length: 14
size: .
DNA: TGTGCCAGCAGCCTAAGCGGAACTCAAGAGACCCAGTACTTC
CDR3: CASSLSGTQETQYF

J: TRBJ2-2
V: TRBV5-1
D: .
length: 13
size: few
DNA: TGCGCCAGCAGCCTAGAAGGTAGCGGGGAGCTGTTTTTT
CDR3: CASSLEGSGELFF

J: TRBJ1-5
V: TRBV4-3
D: .
length: 17
size: .
DNA: TGCGCCAGCAGCCAAAATTACCCGCCCTATAGCAATCAGCCCCAGCATTTT
CDR3: CASSQNYPPYSNQPQHF

J: TRBJ2-1
V: TRBV20-1
D: .
length: 14
size: .
DNA: TGCAGTGCTGAGATGGCGGCCTCCTACAATGAGCAGTTCTTC
CDR3: CSAEMAASYNEQFF

J: TRBJ1-3
V: TRBV10-3
D: .
length: 15
size: many
DNA: TGTGCCATCAGTGAGTCGGCCGTCTCTGGAAACACCATATATTTT
CDR3: CAISESAVSGNTIYF

J: TRBJ2-7
V: TRBV5-1
D: .
length: 14
size: .
DNA: TGCGCCAGCCGCCCTGGACCAAGGTTCTACGAGCAGTACTTC
CDR3: CASRPGPRFYEQYF

J: TRBJ2-3
V: TRBV20-1
D: TRBD2
length: 15
size: .
DNA: TGCAGTGCGCCCGGGGGGGCCTACAGCACAGATATGCAGTATTTT
CDR3: CSAPGGAYSTDMQYF

J: TRBJ1-2
V: TRBV25-1
D: .
length: 12
size: few
DNA: TGTGCCAGCAGTGGAGGGGCAAGTGGCTACACCTTC
CDR3: CASSGGASGYTF

J: TRBJ1-6
V: TRBV7-6
D: TRBD1
length: 17
size: many
DNA: TGTGCCAGCAGCCCAACCGGGACAGGGGGGTATAATTCACCCCTCCACTTT
CDR3: CASSPTGTGGYNSPLHF